This passage covers 8 T cell receptor beta chains from one sample sequenced in a study of early T cells in non-severe SARS-CoV-2 infection. TCRdb redid the calling of the 5' RACE reads with MiXCR, one entry per CDR3 protein. The data hold more than 65,000 distinct CDR3 sequences, with around an eighth observed a single time. Sample: whole blood, taken at baseline. Receptors originate from an adult who was a healthcare worker with PCR-confirmed SARS-CoV-2 infection or an uninfected control (not recorded which).

This chain connects TRBV11-2 to TRBJ2-7; D unresolved. Germline loops: CDR1 SGHAT, CDR2 FQNNGV. CDR3 size: 15 residues. V dropped 1 base and J dropped 2 bases, with 12 bases sitting between them. CDR3 residues: CASSLVGTSTYEQYF. CDR3 nucleotide sequence: TGTGCCAGCAGCTTAGTGGGCACCTCAACCTACGAGCAGTACTTC.

This clonotype has only a few counts. This chain connects TRBV6-2 or TRBV6-3 to TRBJ2-7; 7 positions match TRBD1. With V trimmed by 2 bases and J by 4 bases, 5 bases remained unmatched. This CDR3 comprises 14 residues. Germline V gene sequence: CDR1 MNHEY, CDR2 SVGEGT. CDR3 DNA: TGTGCCAGCAGTTACAGGGCAGGGGGATACGAGCAGTACTTC. Amino acids: CASSYRAGGYEQYF.

This clonotype was detected a few times. CDR3 in DNA: TGTGCCAGCAGTTTAAGGGGAGTCATTCCCGGGGCTGAAGCTTTCTTT. It specifies CASSLRGVIPGAEAFF. The J gene is TRBJ1-1, the V gene TRBV12-3 or TRBV12-4; D might be TRBD1 (5 bases). V gave up 2 bases and J gave up 6 bases, with 19 bases separating them. The CDR3 runs 16 residues.

This clonotype came up many times. The V and J genes are TRBV2 and TRBJ2-7; no definite D call. Trimming stripped 5 bases from V and 1 base from J, with 12 bases between. The V gene's germline CDR1 is SNHLY and CDR2 FYNNEI. This CDR3 has 14 residues. Here the CDR3 DNA reads TGTGCCAGCAGTTTCCAGATTGGGTCCTACGAGCAGTACTTC. Amino acids: CASSFQIGSYEQYF.

This sequence joins TRBV18 and TRBJ1-3; perhaps TRBD1 as D (6 bases). Deletions cut 6 bases from V and 0 bases from J, with 15 bases between. CDR3 length: 16 residues. Per the germline V gene, CDR1 is KGHSH and CDR2 is LQKENI. CDR3 in DNA: TGTGCCAGCTCGGGGATTACAGGGAACTCTGGAAACACCATATATTTT. It translates to CASSGITGNSGNTIYF.

Ten or more counts support this clonotype. The chain combines TRBV6-2 or TRBV6-3 with TRBJ2-6, with no clear D. The V gene lost 5 bases and the J gene lost 0 bases, with 8 bases spanning the gap. The CDR3 consists of 15 residues. Germline CDR1 MNHEY, CDR2 SVGEGT. Written as DNA, the CDR3 is TGTGCCAGCAGTCCAGGAAGCTCTGGGGCCAACGTCCTGACTTTC. Its protein product is CASSPGSSGANVLTF.

The chain links TRBV14 to TRBJ1-2; 9 bases map to TRBD1. J gave up 8 bases and V 3 bases, and 7 bases lay outside the gene matches. This CDR3 spans 14 amino acids. Germline CDR1 reads SGHDN; CDR2 reads FVKESK. The CDR3 nucleotides read TGTGCCAGCAGCCAGCCCGGGACAGGGTTGGGCTACACCTTC. This translates into CASSQPGTGLGYTF.

This clonotype has only a few counts. The chain recombines TRBV29-1 with TRBJ1-2; D is ambiguous. The CDR3 is 15 residues long. Germline V gene data show CDR1 as SQVTM and CDR2 as ANQGSEA. V shed 1 base and J shed 4 bases, with 16 bases lying between them. The CDR3 sequence is CSVEGAEKWAYGYTF. The CDR3 DNA reads TGCAGCGTTGAAGGGGCGGAGAAGTGGGCCTATGGCTACACCTTC.